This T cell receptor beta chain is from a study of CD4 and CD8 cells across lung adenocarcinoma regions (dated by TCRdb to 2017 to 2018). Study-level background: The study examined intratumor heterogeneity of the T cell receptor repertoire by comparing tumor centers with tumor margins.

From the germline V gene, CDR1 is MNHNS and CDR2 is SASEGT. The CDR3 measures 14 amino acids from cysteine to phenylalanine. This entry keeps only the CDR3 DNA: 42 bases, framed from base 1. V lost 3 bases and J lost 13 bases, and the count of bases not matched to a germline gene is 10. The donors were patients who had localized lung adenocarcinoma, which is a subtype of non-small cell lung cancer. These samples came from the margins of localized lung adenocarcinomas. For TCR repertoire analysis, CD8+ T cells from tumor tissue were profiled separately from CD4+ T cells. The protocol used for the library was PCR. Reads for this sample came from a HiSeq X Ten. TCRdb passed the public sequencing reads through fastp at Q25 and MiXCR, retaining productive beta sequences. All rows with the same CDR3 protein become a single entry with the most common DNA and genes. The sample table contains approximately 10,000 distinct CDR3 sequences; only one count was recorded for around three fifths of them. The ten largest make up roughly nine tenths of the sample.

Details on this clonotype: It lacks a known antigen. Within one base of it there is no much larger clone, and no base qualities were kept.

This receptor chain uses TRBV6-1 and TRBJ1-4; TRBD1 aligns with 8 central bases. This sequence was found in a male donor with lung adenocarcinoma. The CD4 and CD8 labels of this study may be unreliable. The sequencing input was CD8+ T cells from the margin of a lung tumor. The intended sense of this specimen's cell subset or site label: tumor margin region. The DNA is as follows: TGTGCCAGCAGTGACAACAGGGGGGGGGGAGGACTGTTTTTT. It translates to CASSDNRGGGGLFF.